This is a list of T cell receptor beta chains from one sample in a study of T cell changes during pregnancy in multiple sclerosis. Measured with immunoSEQ multiplex PCR; TCRdb has only the in-frame clones, and not every one. The table lists 58,000 or so clones, about 93% of them singletons. The sequences come from CD4+ T cells from peripheral blood mononuclear cells, collected in the third trimester of pregnancy. The source is a female donor with multiple sclerosis, enrolled in a pregnancy study. Both conserved end residues are part of each CDR3. Each record gives: J gene, V gene, clone size, D gene, CDR3 DNA, CDR3 protein. A D gene is named only where the DNA matches it firmly. Not every row has a clone size; where given, it reads once, few, many or a size class.

TRBJ1-1 | TRBV5-6 | NA | TRBD1 | TGTGCCAGCAGCTGGTGGGGGACAGGGGACTATTACATGAACACTGAAGCTTTCTTT | CASSWWGTGDYYMNTEAFF
TRBJ2-3 | TRBV29-1 | NA | TRBD2 | TGCAGCGCAGAACCTACTAGCGGGGGGACAGATACGCAGTATTTT | CSAEPTSGGTDTQYF
TRBJ1-4 | TRBV5-1 | NA | TRBD1 | TGCGCCAGCAGAAAACAGGGGGTTGAAAAACTGTTTTTT | CASRKQGVEKLFF
TRBJ2-3 | TRBV2 | NA | NA | TGTGCCAGCAATTTCGCGGACACAGATACGCAGTATTTT | CASNFADTDTQYF
TRBJ2-4 | TRBV11-2 | NA | TRBD2 | TGTGCCAGCAGCTTAGGCCTAGCGGGGGGGCTTGGAAAAAACATTCAGTACTTC | CASSLGLAGGLGKNIQYF
TRBJ2-3 | TRBV7-9 | NA | NA | TGTGCCAGCAGCTTAGGACAATACACAGATACGCAGTATTTT | CASSLGQYTDTQYF
TRBJ2-4 | TRBV5-1 | NA | TRBD2 | TGCGCCAGCAGCTTTCAAGCGGGGGCGGACATTCAGTACTTC | CASSFQAGADIQYF
TRBJ1-2 | TRBV11-2 | NA | NA | TGTGCCAGCAGCCCGGACTCGGGCTATGGCTACACCTTC | CASSPDSGYGYTF
TRBJ1-2 | TRBV9 | once | NA | TGTGCCAGCAGCGTAGCGGGCGAGGGCTATGGCTACACCTTC | CASSVAGEGYGYTF
TRBJ1-1 | TRBV19 | NA | TRBD1 | TGTGCCAGTAGTGGGACAGGGTTCACTGAAGCTTTCTTT | CASSGTGFTEAFF
TRBJ2-7 | TRBV18 | NA | TRBD1 | TGTGCCAGCTCAAGGGACAGGACCTACGAGCAGTACTTC | CASSRDRTYEQYF
TRBJ2-3 | TRBV5-4 | NA | TRBD1 | TGTGCCAGCAGCTTTCCCGGGACAGGGGCAGATACGCAGTATTTT | CASSFPGTGADTQYF
TRBJ1-2 | TRBV2 | once | TRBD1 | TGTGCCAGCAGTCGGGACAGTCGTAACTATGGCTACACCTTC | CASSRDSRNYGYTF
TRBJ1-6 | TRBV6-4 | NA | NA | TGTGCCAGCAGTGAGACGGGCTATAATTCACCCCTCCACTTT | CASSETGYNSPLHF
TRBJ2-1 | TRBV19 | NA | TRBD2 | TGTGCCAGTAGTGTCCCGGGACTAGCGGGGGGGAATGAGCAGTTCTTC | CASSVPGLAGGNEQFF
TRBJ2-7 | TRBV10-3 | NA | TRBD1 | TGTGCCATCACTAATACGGGACAGGGGGCGGGTGAGCAGTACTTC | CAITNTGQGAGEQYF
TRBJ1-4 | TRBV18 | NA | TRBD1 | TGTGCCAGCTCACCAACCCCTCTAACAGGGGGGTTAAATGAAAAACTGTTTTTT | CASSPTPLTGGLNEKLFF
TRBJ1-2 | TRBV5-1 | NA | NA | TGCGCCAGCAGCTTGGCCAAGCCCTCCGGGGTTGGCTACACCTTC | CASSLAKPSGVGYTF
TRBJ2-5 | TRBV5-4 | NA | NA | TGTGCCAGCAGCTTGGAGAGTAAAGAGACCCAGTACTTC | CASSLESKETQYF
TRBJ2-3 | TRBV9 | NA | TRBD2 | TGTGCCAGCACAGCGGGGGGGCCCACAGATACGCAGTATTTT | CASTAGGPTDTQYF
TRBJ2-2 | TRBV19 | NA | TRBD1 | TGTGCCAGTACTCCGCCCGGACAGGGAACGACCGGGGAGCTGTTTTTT | CASTPPGQGTTGELFF
TRBJ1-1 | TRBV12-5 | NA | NA | TGTGCTAGTGGTGCGGGCATCATGAACACTGAAGCTTTCTTT | CASGAGIMNTEAFF
TRBJ2-1 | TRBV6-6 | NA | NA | TGTGCCAGCAGCCCGAGGGCGCAGACGTGGGAGCAGTTCTTC | CASSPRAQTWEQFF
TRBJ2-7 | TRBV5-5 | NA | NA | TGTGCCAGCAGCGCGGGACAGACCTACGAGCAGTACTTC | CASSAGQTYEQYF
TRBJ1-6 | TRBV10-3 | once | NA | TGTGCCATCAGTGAGGGGGGGGGAGGGTCACCCCTCCACTTT | CAISEGGGGSPLHF
TRBJ2-5 | TRBV9 | NA | TRBD2 | TGTGCCAGCAGCGAGACGGCGGGCACGACTAGCGGGTACCAAGAGACCCAGTACTTC | CASSETAGTTSGYQETQYF
TRBJ1-4 | TRBV5-1 | NA | NA | TGCGCCAGCAGCTTAGGGGCGGAAACCTTTGCAACTAATGAAAAACTGTTTTTT | CASSLGAETFATNEKLFF
TRBJ2-5 | TRBV6-5 | NA | TRBD2 | TGTGCCAGCAGCAGCGGGGGGCCCCAAGAGACCCAGTACTTC | CASSSGGPQETQYF
TRBJ1-2 | TRBV4-2 | NA | TRBD1 | TGTGCCAGCAGCCAACCGGACAGGGTTTACTATGGCTACACCTTC | CASSQPDRVYYGYTF
TRBJ1-6 | TRBV7-3 | NA | NA | TGTGCCAGCAGCCTACAGGGAAATTCACCCCTCCACTTT | CASSLQGNSPLHF
TRBJ1-1 | TRBV29-1 | NA | TRBD1 | TGCAGCGTCCAACAGGGGATGGAGAGCACTGAAGCTTTCTTT | CSVQQGMESTEAFF
TRBJ1-2 | TRBV18 | NA | TRBD1 | TGTGCCAGCTCACTCCCGACAGGGAACTATGGCTACACCTTC | CASSLPTGNYGYTF
TRBJ1-6 | TRBV2 | NA | TRBD1 | TGTGCCAGCACCGACGGACAGGTCAATTCACCCCTCCACTTT | CASTDGQVNSPLHF
TRBJ1-5 | TRBV5-6 | NA | NA | TGTGCCAGCAGCTTGGCGCGCTATCAGCCCCAGCATTTT | CASSLARYQPQHF
TRBJ1-2 | TRBV5-1 | NA | NA | TGCGCCAGCAGCTTGGATACAGACTATGGCTACACCTTC | CASSLDTDYGYTF
TRBJ2-7 | TRBV18 | NA | TRBD1 | TGTGCCAGCTCACTTCCCGGACAGGGGGGGTACGAGCAGTACTTC | CASSLPGQGGYEQYF
TRBJ2-3 | TRBV5-1 | NA | TRBD2 | TGCGCCAGCAATGAATGGCGGGGGGGCCACACAGATACGCAGTATTTT | CASNEWRGGHTDTQYF